Each of the 14 T cell receptor beta chains below was sequenced from the same sample in a study of blood T cell repertoires in COVID-19 (dated by TCRdb to the early 2020s). The library came from the immunoSEQ multiplex PCR assay. Here the immuneACCESS table is served through TCRdb, limited to in-frame sequences with V and J called. Missing clones are a known gap in these copies; in checked studies unresolved V genes cover under half, and the rest lacks a known reason. The sample profile shows about 140,000 clones; 76% of them were found once. The ten biggest clones cover around 4% of the sample. Sequenced sample: peripheral blood. The receptors were sampled from a man aged 60 to 69 with acute or convalescent COVID-19.

The V call is TRBV10-3, the J call TRBJ2-3; the match to TRBD1 covers 9 bases. CDR1 ENHRY and CDR2 SYGVKD come from the germline V gene. Trimming removed 2 bases from V and 0 bases from J; junction bases left unmatched: 9. The CDR3 length is 18 residues. In DNA form, the CDR3 reads TGTGCCATCAGTGAGACGATTGGGACAGGGACGAGCACAGATACGCAGTATTTT. This codes for CAISETIGTGTSTDTQYF.

The chain uses TRBV28 and TRBJ2-7; no clear D. Per the germline V gene, CDR1 is MDHEN and CDR2 is SYDVKM. The CDR3 has 14 amino acids. Trimming shortened V by 2 bases and J by 5 bases, and 13 bases separated the two germline ends. This chain's CDR3 is CASSLRQLVDEQYF. DNA of the CDR3: TGTGCCAGCAGTTTAAGGCAGCTAGTCGACGAGCAGTACTTC.

The chain joins TRBV9 to TRBJ2-7, with 13 bases matching TRBD2. The CDR3 runs 15 residues. CDR1 SGDLS and CDR2 YYNGEE come from the germline V gene. J was trimmed by 6 bases and V by 4 bases; bases with no gene match: 7. CDR3 region: CASSIGTSGTLEQYF. CDR3 in DNA: TGTGCCAGCAGCATCGGGACTAGCGGGACGCTCGAGCAGTACTTC. The complete variable domain, with remaining parts taken from reference TRBV9 and TRBJ2-7, reads DSGVTQTPKHLITATGQRVTLRCSPRSGDLSVYWYQQSLDQGLQFLIQYYNGEERAKGNILERFSAQQFPDLHSELNLSSLELGDSALYFCASSIGTSGTLEQYFGPGTRLTVT.

This clone was recorded many times. CDR3 in DNA: TGTGCCAGCGATGGACAGGGGGCCTACGAGCAGTACTTC. As protein: CASDGQGAYEQYF. The chain recombines TRBV6-6 with TRBJ2-7, with TRBD1 matching 10 bases. This CDR3 is 13 amino acids long. Trimming removed 8 bases from V and 2 bases from J; junction bases left unmatched: 3. Germline V gives CDR1 MNHNY, CDR2 SVGAGI (reference sequence).

The J gene is TRBJ2-7, the V gene TRBV3-1 (or the pseudogene TRBV3-2), with TRBD1 matching over 10 bases. Germline V gene data show CDR1 as LGHDT and CDR2 as YNNKEL (reference sequence). V shed 8 bases and J 5 bases; nucleotides not matched to a gene: 12. The CDR3 spans 15 residues. DNA for the CDR3: TGTGCCAGCGCTGGAGGGGGGACAGGGGAACACGAGCAGTACTTC. It codes for CASAGGGTGEHEQYF.

In this sample, this clone turned up once. The chain uses TRBV28 and TRBJ1-5; 8 bases fit TRBD1. CDR3 size: 15 residues. V trimming: 5 bases; J trimming: 7 bases; junction bases outside the gene matches: 10. Germline CDR1 MDHEN, CDR2 SYDVKM. CDR3 loop: CASSVGQGVWQPQHF. The CDR3 DNA sequence: TGTGCCAGCAGTGTCGGACAGGGTGTTTGGCAGCCCCAGCATTTT.

This clone appeared a single time. The rearrangement joins TRBV5-1 to TRBJ2-3; 8 bases map to TRBD1. Germline V gene data show CDR1 as SGHRS and CDR2 as YFSETQ. The V gene end was trimmed by 0 bases and the J gene end by 4 bases; junction bases not matched to a gene: 1. The CDR3 is 14 amino acids. The CDR3 bases are TGCGCCAGCAGCTTGGAACAGGGGGCAGATACGCAGTATTTT. Its translation is CASSLEQGADTQYF.

For the CDR3, the DNA is TGTGCCAGCAGCAGTTGGACTAGCGGAACAGATACGCAGTATTTT. Amino acid sequence: CASSSWTSGTDTQYF. This chain connects TRBV11-2 to TRBJ2-3; 10 nucleotides line up with TRBD2. Germline-derived CDR1 and CDR2 are SGHAT and FQNNGV. CDR3 size: 15 residues. Trimming took 5 bases from V and 3 from J; bases not matched to a gene: 5.

This chain connects TRBV12-2 to TRBJ2-1; the table's D gene call, TRBD1, was not cross checked with the DNA. TRBV12-2 corresponds to a pseudogene. The CDR3 covers 16 residues. The CDR3 loop is CASRLAAWDRVHEQFF. CDR3 bases: TGTGCAAGTCGCTTAGCGGCTTGGGACAGGGTGCATGAGCAGTTCTTC.

The chain joins TRBV7-8 to TRBJ1-2, with D possibly being TRBD1 (6 bases). This CDR3 has 16 amino acids. V lost 4 bases to trimming and J lost 4 bases, with 19 bases between them. The germline V gene encodes CDR1 SGHVS and CDR2 FQNEAQ. This CDR3 is CASSSPRIIGGYGYTF. The CDR3 bases are TGTGCCAGCAGCTCGCCGAGGATAATAGGGGGCTATGGCTACACCTTC.

This CDR3 is CASSGPGRQPQHF. The CDR3 DNA follows: TGTGCCAGCAGTGGTCCAGGGCGGCAGCCCCAGCATTTT. The rearrangement uses TRBV28 and TRBJ1-5, with D perhaps matching TRBD1 (5 bases). CDR1 MDHEN and CDR2 SYDVKM come from the germline V gene. V was cut by 5 bases and J by 7 bases, with 12 bases left in between. This CDR3 contains 13 residues.

This clone has only a few counts. The rearrangement uses TRBV4-1 and TRBJ2-3, with 8 bases lining up with TRBD2. The germline V gene has CDR1 MGHRA and CDR2 YSYEKL. The V and J ends lost 3 bases and 1 base, in that order; junction bases with no gene match: 6. The CDR3 is made up of 16 amino acids. The CDR3 coding sequence is TGCGCCAGCAGCCAGAAGGGGACTAGAGGCACAGATACGCAGTATTTT. As protein: CASSQKGTRGTDTQYF.

The rearrangement uses TRBV7-9 and TRBJ1-2; 8 positions match TRBD1. The germline V gene has CDR1 SEHNR and CDR2 FQNEAQ (reference sequence). The ends lost 4 bases at V and 4 bases at J; junction bases unmatched: 5. This CDR3 region has 14 residues. CDR3 protein: CASSSGQGPYGYTF. CDR3 DNA sequence: TGTGCCAGCAGCTCCGGACAGGGACCCTATGGCTACACCTTC.

This clone has only one observation. The chain carries TRBV27 and TRBJ1-2, with TRBD1 as a possible D gene (6 bases). V dropped 7 bases and J dropped 6 bases, with 21 bases sitting between them. Per germline, CDR1 MNHEY and CDR2 SMNVEV (reference sequence). There are 15 residues in the CDR3. CDR3 amino acids: CASNKQAGEFDGYTF. CDR3 DNA sequence: TGTGCCAGCAACAAGCAGGCAGGGGAGTTCGATGGCTACACCTTC.